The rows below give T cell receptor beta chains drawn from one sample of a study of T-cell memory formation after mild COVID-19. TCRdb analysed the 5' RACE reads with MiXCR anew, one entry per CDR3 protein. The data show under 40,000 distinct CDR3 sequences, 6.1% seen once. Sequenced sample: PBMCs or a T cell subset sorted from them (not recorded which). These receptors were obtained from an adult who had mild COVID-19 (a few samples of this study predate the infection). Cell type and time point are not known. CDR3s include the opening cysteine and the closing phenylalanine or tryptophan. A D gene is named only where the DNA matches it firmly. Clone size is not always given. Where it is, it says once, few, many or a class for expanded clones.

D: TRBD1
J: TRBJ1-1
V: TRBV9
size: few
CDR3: CASRKQGAGVGNTEAFF
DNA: TGTGCCAGCAGAAAACAGGGGGCCGGGGTTGGGAACACTGAAGCTTTCTTT

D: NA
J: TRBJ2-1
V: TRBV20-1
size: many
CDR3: CSSQLRGVEQFF
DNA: TGCAGTAGTCAACTCAGGGGGGTAGAGCAGTTCTTC

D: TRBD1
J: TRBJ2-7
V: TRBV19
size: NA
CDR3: CASGETGNHEQYF
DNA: TGTGCCAGTGGCGAGACAGGGAACCACGAGCAGTACTTC

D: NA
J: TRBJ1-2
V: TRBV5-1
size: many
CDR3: CASSSDQNTGYTF
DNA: TGCGCCAGCAGCTCGGACCAGAATACTGGCTACACCTTC

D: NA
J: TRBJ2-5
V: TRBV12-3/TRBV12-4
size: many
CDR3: CASRGHGAETQYF
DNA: TGTGCCAGCAGAGGGCACGGGGCGGAGACCCAGTACTTC

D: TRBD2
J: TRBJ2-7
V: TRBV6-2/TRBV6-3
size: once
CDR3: CASSPGLGPEQYF
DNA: TGTGCCAGCAGCCCGGGACTAGGTCCCGAGCAGTACTTC

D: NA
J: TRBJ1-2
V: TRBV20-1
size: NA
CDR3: CSARVLGAGYGYTF
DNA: TGCAGTGCTAGAGTGTTGGGGGCTGGCTATGGCTACACCTTC

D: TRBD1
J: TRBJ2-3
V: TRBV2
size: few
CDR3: CASSEKGGRVATQYF
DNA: TGTGCCAGCAGTGAAAAAGGGGGCCGGGTAGCTACGCAGTATTTT

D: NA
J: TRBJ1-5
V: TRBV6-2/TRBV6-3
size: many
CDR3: CASSSRPLPGRTGQPQHF
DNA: TGTGCCAGCAGTTCCCGACCCCTACCAGGGAGGACCGGTCAGCCCCAGCATTTT

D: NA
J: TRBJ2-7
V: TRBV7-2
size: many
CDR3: CASSLYYEQYF
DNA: TGTGCCAGCAGTCTTTACTACGAGCAGTACTTC

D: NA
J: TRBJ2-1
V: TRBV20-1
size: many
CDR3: CSASRLNEQFF
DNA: TGCAGTGCTAGTAGGCTGAATGAGCAGTTCTTC

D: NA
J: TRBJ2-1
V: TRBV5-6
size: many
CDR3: CASSPRPTGLDEQFF
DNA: TGTGCCAGCAGCCCACGACCTACAGGGCTGGATGAGCAGTTCTTC

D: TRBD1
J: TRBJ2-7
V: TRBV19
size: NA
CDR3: CASSTTGLYEQYF
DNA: TGTGCCAGTAGCACGACAGGGCTCTACGAGCAGTACTTC

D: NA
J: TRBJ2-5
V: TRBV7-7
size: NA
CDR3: CASSRTGGAQETQYF
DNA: TGTGCCAGCAGCCGGACTGGGGGGGCCCAAGAGACCCAGTACTTC

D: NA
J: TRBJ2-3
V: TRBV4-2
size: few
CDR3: CASSQARWLREEGLDTQYF
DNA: TGTGCCAGCAGCCAAGCGAGATGGCTGAGGGAGGAAGGGTTAGATACGCAGTATTTT

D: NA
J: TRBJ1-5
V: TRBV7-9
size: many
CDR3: CASSSDGINQPQHF
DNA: TGTGCCAGCAGCTCGGACGGAATCAATCAGCCCCAGCATTTT